In this sample, the clone carrying this T cell receptor beta chain turned up a few times. The antigen remains unidentified. The record originates from a study of cytomegalovirus exposure and HLA in healthy donors. Study-wide findings and caveats: Cytomegalovirus association was listed for about 160 TCR beta chains. There were some public TCRs occurring in many donors, but most TCR sequences were rare. Trimming of TCR beta V- and J-genes showed a link, identified in a later analysis, to a missense DCLRE1C variant. Later work showed greater clonal expansion in HLA-associated TCR beta chains than in equally common others.

Primers: 60 Vbeta forward and 13 Jbeta reverse. The protocol was immunoSEQ multiplex PCR, while the TCRdb copy is restricted to in-frame clones and leaves out a portion. The data hold roughly 89,000 clones, with 65% to 80% observed a single time. The sequenced sample consisted of PBMCs. The sequence derives from a man aged 30 to 45 in good health and CMV-seropositive.

In DNA form, the CDR3 reads TGCGCCAGCATGTCACTGGTCGGAGAGACCCAGTACTTC. It codes for CASMSLVGETQYF. The chain employs TRBV5-1 and TRBJ2-5; no clear D. The CDR3 contains 13 residues. Germline V gives CDR1 SGHRS, CDR2 YFSETQ. Trimming stripped 6 bases from V and 4 bases from J, with 13 bases between.